The clone carrying this TCR beta chain has just a few counts. The target antigen is unknown. Each TCR beta cDNA library carried unique molecular identifiers. From the PCR reads, TCRdb called clonotypes with MiXCR, one entry per CDR3 protein. The table includes about 540,000 distinct CDR3 sequences, around 34% detected once. Germline CDR1 reads MNHEY; CDR2 reads SVGEGT. The germline V and J ends were trimmed by 6 bases and 12 bases, with 21 bases remaining between them. The CDR3 totals 13 residues. The sample belongs to a study of post-analysis software for immune sequencing data. Findings of the study overall: Patients carried 4 or 5 TRBV segments more frequently than controls did, and TRBV5-6, TRBV5-1 and TRBV20-1 were among them.

This sequence originates from a girl aged 2-17 years with multiple sclerosis. The sample consisted of blood. The J gene is TRBJ2-7, the V gene TRBV6-2 or TRBV6-3, with a possible D match to TRBD1 (6 bases). CDR3 protein: CASSRQETGWRYF. For the CDR3, the DNA is TGTGCCAGCAGCCGCCAAGAAACAGGGTGGCGGTACTTC.